This T cell receptor (beta chain) was recovered during a study of cytomegalovirus exposure and HLA in healthy donors. 60 Vbeta and 13 Jbeta primers were used in PCR. Here immunoSEQ multiplex PCR was the method, and the copy in TCRdb shows in-frame clones only, minus some. The sample lists about 140,000 clones; around nine tenths were seen once. Only a few counts were recorded for this clone. The receptor was isolated from a woman aged 25 to 45 in good health and CMV-seronegative. Material for sequencing was PBMCs.

In nucleotides, the CDR3 is TGTGCCAGCAGTGACAGGGACACCGGGGAGCTGTTTTTT. Amino acids: CASSDRDTGELFF. The chain carries TRBV6-5 and TRBJ2-2, with 7 bases lining up with TRBD1. This CDR3 contains 13 residues. The J segment lost 3 bases and the V segment lost 5 bases, leaving 0 bases of the junction unmatched. Germline CDR1 MNHEY, CDR2 SVGAGI.